This T cell receptor (beta chain) was recovered during a study of blood T cell repertoires in COVID-19. Study details: Acute and convalescent COVID-19 specimens originated in the United States, Italy and Spain. The cDNA or gDNA used as material had been derived from T cells, B-cell-depleted T cells, or PBMCs.

The germline V gene has CDR1 SGHAT and CDR2 FQNNGV. Trimming shortened V by 2 bases and J by 5 bases, and 9 bases separated the two germline ends. CDR3 length: 13 residues. Original processing methods: Reference gene primer amplification yielded estimated nucleated cell counts. Clones were sequenced by immunoSEQ multiplex PCR, and TCRdb holds only the in-frame ones, with some missing. That table supplies the V and J calls and clone size; D and trimming were determined from the DNA. The sample holds more than 250,000 clones, 83% seen once. This clonotype was sampled from a man in his 60s who had recovered from COVID-19. Material: peripheral blood. The V gene is TRBV11-2, the J gene TRBJ1-1, with D unclear. This CDR3 reads CASSLRGLTEAFF. CDR3 coding DNA: TGTGCCAGCAGCTTAAGAGGGTTGACTGAAGCTTTCTTT.